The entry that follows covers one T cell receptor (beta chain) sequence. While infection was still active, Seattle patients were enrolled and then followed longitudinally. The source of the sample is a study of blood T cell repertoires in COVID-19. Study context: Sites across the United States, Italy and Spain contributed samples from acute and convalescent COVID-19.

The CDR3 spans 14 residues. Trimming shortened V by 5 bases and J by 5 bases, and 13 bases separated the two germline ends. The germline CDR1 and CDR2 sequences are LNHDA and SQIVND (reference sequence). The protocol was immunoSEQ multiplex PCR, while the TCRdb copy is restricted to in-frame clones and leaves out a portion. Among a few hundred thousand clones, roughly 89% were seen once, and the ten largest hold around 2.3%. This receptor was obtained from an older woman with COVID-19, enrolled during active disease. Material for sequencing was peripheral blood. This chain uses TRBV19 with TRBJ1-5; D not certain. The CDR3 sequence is CASSPSGRDQPQHF. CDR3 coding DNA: TGTGCCAGTAGTCCGAGTGGGAGGGATCAGCCCCAGCATTTT. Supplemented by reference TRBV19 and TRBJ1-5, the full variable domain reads DGGITQSPKYLFRKEGQNVTLSCEQNLNHDAMYWYRQDPGQGLRLIYYSQIVNDFQKGDIAEGYSVSREKKESFPLTVTSAQKNPTAFYLCASSPSGRDQPQHFGDGTRLSIL.